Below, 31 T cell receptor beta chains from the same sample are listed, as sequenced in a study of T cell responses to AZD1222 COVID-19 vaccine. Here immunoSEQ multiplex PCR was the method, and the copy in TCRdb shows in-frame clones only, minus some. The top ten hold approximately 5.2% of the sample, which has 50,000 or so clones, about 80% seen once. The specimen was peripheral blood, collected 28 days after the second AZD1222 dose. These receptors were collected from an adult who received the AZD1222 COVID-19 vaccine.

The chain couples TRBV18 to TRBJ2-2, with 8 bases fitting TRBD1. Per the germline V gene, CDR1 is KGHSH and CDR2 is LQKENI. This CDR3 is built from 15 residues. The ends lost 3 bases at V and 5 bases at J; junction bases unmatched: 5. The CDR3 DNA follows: TGTGCCAGCTCACCGGCAGGGGGCCCGACCGGGGAGCTGTTTTTT. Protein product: CASSPAGGPTGELFF.

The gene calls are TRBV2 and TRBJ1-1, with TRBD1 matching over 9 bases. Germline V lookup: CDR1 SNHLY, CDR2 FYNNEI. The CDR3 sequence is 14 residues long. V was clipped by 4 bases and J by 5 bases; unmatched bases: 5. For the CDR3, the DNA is TGTGCCAGCAGTGGGGGACAGGGTTGGACTGAAGCTTTCTTT. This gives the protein CASSGGQGWTEAFF.

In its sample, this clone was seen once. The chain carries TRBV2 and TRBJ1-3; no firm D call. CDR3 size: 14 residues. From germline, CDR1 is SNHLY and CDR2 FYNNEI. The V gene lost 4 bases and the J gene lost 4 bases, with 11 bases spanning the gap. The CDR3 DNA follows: TGTGCCAGCAGTGTTAAGCTTTCCGGAAACACCATATATTTT. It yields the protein CASSVKLSGNTIYF. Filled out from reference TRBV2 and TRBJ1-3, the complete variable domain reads EPEVTQTPSHQVTQMGQEVILRCVPISNHLYFYWYRQILGQKVEFLVSFYNNEISEKSEIFDDQFSVERPDGSNFTLKIRSTKLEDSAMYFCASSVKLSGNTIYFGEGSWLTVV.

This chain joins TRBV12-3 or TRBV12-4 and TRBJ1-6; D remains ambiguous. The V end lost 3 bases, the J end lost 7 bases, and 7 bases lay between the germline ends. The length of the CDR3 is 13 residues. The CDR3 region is CASSFLGNSPLHF. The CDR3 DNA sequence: TGTGCCAGCAGTTTCCTCGGGAATTCACCCCTCCACTTT.

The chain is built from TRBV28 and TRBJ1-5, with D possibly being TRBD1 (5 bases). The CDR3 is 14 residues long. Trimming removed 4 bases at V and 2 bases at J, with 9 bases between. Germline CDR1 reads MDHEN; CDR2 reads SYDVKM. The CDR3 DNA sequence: TGTGCCAGCAGTTCGGGGGTTGGCAATCAGCCCCAGCATTTT. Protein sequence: CASSSGVGNQPQHF.

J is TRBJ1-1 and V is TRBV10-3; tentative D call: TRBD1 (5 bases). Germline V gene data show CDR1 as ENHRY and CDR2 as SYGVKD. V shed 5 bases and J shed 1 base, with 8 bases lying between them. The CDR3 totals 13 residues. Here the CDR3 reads CAISRQGNTEAFF. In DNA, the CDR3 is TGTGCCATCAGTCGCCAGGGGAACACTGAAGCTTTCTTT.

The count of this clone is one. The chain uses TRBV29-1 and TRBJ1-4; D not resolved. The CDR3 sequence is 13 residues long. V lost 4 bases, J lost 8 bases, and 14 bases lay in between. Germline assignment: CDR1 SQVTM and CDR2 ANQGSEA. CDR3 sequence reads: CSVANSLGEKLFF. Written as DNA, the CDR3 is TGCAGCGTTGCTAACTCCCTAGGGGAAAAACTGTTTTTT.

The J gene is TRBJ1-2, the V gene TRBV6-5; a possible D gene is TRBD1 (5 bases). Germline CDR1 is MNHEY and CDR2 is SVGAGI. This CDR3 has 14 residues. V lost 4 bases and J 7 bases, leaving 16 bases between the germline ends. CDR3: CASSSSGAFRGYTF. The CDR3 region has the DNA TGTGCCAGCAGTTCTAGCGGGGCCTTTCGTGGCTACACCTTC.

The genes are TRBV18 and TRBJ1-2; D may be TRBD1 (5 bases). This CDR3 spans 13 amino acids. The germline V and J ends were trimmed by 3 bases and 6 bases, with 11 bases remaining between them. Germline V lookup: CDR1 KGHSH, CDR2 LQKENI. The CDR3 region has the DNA TGTGCCAGCTCACCTCTCGTAGGGGATGGCTACACCTTC. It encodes CASSPLVGDGYTF.

The CDR3 reads CSVQGGMNTEAFF. Here the CDR3 DNA reads TGCAGCGTCCAGGGAGGCATGAACACTGAAGCTTTCTTT. This rearrangement joins TRBV29-1 to TRBJ1-1; D perhaps matches TRBD1 (5 bases). The CDR3 extends over 13 amino acids. Trimming shortened V by 6 bases and J by 0 bases, and 11 bases separated the two germline ends. In germline, CDR1 is SQVTM, CDR2 ANQGSEA.

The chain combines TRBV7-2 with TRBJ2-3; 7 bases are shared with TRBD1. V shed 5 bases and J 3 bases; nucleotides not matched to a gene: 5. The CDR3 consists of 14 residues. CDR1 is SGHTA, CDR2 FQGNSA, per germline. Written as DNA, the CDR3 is TGTGCCAGCAGCACACAGGGGTCGACAGATACGCAGTATTTT. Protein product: CASSTQGSTDTQYF.

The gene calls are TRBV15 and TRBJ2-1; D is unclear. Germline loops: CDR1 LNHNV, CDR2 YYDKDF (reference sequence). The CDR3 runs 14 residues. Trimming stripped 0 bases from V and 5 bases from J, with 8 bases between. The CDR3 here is CATSRDRLDNEQFF. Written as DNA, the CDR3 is TGTGCCACCAGCAGAGATAGGCTAGACAATGAGCAGTTCTTC.

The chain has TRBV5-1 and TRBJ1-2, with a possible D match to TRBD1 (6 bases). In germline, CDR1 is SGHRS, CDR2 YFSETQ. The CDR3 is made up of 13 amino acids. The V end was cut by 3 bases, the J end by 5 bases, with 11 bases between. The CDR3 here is CASSSQGSYGYTF. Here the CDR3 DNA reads TGCGCCAGCAGCTCACAGGGTTCATATGGCTACACCTTC.

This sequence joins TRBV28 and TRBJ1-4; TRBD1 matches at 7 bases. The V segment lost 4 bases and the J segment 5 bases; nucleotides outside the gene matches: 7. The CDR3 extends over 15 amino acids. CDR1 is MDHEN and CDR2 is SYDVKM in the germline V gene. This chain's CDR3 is CASSSYRGLNEKLFF. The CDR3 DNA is TGTGCCAGCAGTTCCTACAGGGGCCTAAATGAAAAACTGTTTTTT.

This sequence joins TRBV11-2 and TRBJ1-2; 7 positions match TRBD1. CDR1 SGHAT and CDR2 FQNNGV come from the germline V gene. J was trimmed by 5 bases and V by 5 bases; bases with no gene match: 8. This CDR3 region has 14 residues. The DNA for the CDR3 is TGTGCCAGCAGCCGGACAGGCGAACTTTATGGCTACACCTTC. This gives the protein CASSRTGELYGYTF. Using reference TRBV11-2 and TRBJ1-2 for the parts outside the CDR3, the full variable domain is EAGVAQSPRYKIIEKRQSVAFWCNPISGHATLYWYQQILGQGPKLLIQFQNNGVVDDSQLPKDRFSAERLKGVDSTLKIQPAKLEDSAVYLCASSRTGELYGYTFGSGTRLTVV.

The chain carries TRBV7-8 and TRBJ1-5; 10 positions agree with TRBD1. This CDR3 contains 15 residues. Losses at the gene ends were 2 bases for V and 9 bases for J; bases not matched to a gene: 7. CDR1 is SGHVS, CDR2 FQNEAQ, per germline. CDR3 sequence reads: CASSLYGQGVVPQHF. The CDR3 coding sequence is TGTGCCAGCAGCTTATATGGACAGGGGGTAGTGCCCCAGCATTTT.

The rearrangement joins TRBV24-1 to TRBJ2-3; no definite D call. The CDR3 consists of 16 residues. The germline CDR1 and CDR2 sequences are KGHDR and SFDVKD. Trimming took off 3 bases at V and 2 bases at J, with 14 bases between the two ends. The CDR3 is CATSDPAPKATDTQYF. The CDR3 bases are TGTGCCACCAGTGATCCTGCCCCAAAAGCCACAGATACGCAGTATTTT.

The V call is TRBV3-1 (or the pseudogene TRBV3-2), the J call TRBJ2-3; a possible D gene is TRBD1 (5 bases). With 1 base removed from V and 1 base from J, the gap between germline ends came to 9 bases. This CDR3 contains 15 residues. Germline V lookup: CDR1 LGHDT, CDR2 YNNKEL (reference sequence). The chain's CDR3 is CASSQGRRGTDTQYF. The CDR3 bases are TGTGCCAGCAGCCAAGGTCGCAGGGGCACAGATACGCAGTATTTT.

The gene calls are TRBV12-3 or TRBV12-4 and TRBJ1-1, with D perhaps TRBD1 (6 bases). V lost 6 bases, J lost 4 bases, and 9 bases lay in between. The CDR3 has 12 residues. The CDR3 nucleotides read TGTGCCAGCAGACAAGGGGGCACTGAAGCTTTCTTT. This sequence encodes CASRQGGTEAFF.

Written as DNA, the CDR3 is TGTGCCAGCAGCTTAGCCGGCGGGTACTACAATGAGCAGTTCTTC. Amino acids: CASSLAGGYYNEQFF. The rearrangement joins TRBV7-6 to TRBJ2-1; D is possibly TRBD2 (5 bases). In germline, CDR1 is SGHVS, CDR2 FNYEAQ. Trimming cost V 0 bases and J 3 bases, with 9 bases left between them. CDR3 size: 15 residues.

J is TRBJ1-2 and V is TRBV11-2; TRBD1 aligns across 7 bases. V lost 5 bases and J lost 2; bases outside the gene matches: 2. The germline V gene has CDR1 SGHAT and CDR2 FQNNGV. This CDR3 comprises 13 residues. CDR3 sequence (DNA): TGTGCCAGCAGCCCGGACAGGAACTATGGCTACACCTTC. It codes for CASSPDRNYGYTF. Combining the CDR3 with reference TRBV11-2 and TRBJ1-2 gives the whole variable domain EAGVAQSPRYKIIEKRQSVAFWCNPISGHATLYWYQQILGQGPKLLIQFQNNGVVDDSQLPKDRFSAERLKGVDSTLKIQPAKLEDSAVYLCASSPDRNYGYTFGSGTRLTVV.

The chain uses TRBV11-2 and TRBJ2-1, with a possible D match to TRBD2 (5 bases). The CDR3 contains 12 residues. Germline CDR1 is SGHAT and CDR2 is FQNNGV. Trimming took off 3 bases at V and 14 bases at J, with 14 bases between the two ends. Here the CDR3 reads CASSFEEGYEFF. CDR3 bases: TGTGCCAGCAGCTTTGAAGAGGGATACGAGTTCTTC.

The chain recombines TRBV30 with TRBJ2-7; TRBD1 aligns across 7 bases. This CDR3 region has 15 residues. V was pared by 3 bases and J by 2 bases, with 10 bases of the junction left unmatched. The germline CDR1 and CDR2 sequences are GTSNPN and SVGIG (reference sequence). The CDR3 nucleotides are TGTGCCTGGAGACCCAAGGGGGCTCCCACCTACGAGCAGTACTTC. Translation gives CAWRPKGAPTYEQYF. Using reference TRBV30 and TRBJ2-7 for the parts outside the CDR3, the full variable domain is SQTIHQWPATLVQPVGSPLSLECTVEGTSNPNLYWYRQAAGRGLQLLFYSVGIGQISSEVPQNLSASRPQDRQFILSSKKLLLSDSGFYLCAWRPKGAPTYEQYFGPGTRLTVT.

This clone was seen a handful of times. CDR3 nucleotides: TGTGCCAGCAGCGCGACAGGGGGCACTGGGGCCAACGTCCTGACTTTC. Its protein is CASSATGGTGANVLTF. The chain couples TRBV7-2 to TRBJ2-6, with 10 bases that match TRBD1. V shed 5 bases and J 2 bases; nucleotides not matched to a gene: 3. CDR3 length: 16 residues. The germline CDR1 and CDR2 sequences are SGHTA and FQGNSA. Together with reference TRBV7-2 and TRBJ2-6, the CDR3 gives the full variable domain: GAGVSQSPSNKVTEKGKDVELRCDPISGHTALYWYRQSLGQGLEFLIYFQGNSAPDKSGLPSDRFSAERTGGSVSTLTIQRTQQEDSAVYLCASSATGGTGANVLTFGAGSRLTVL.

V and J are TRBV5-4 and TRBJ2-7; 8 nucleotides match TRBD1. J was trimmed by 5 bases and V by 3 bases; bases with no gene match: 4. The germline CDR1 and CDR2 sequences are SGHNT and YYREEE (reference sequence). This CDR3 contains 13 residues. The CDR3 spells CASSSGGRDEQYF. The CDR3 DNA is TGTGCCAGCAGCTCAGGGGGCCGAGACGAGCAGTACTTC. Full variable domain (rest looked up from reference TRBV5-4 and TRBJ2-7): ETGVTQSPTHLIKTRGQQVTLRCSSQSGHNTVSWYQQALGQGPQFIFQYYREEENGRGNFPPRFSGLQFPNYSSELNVNALELDDSALYLCASSSGGRDEQYFGPGTRLTVT.

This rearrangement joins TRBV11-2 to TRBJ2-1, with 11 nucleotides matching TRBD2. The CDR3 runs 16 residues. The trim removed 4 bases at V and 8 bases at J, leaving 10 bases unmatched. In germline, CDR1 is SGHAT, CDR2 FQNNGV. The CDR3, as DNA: TGTGCCAGCAGCTCCAGAACTAGCGGGGGCAGCGATGAGCAGTTCTTC. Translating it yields CASSSRTSGGSDEQFF. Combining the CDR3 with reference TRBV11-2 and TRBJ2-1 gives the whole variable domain EAGVAQSPRYKIIEKRQSVAFWCNPISGHATLYWYQQILGQGPKLLIQFQNNGVVDDSQLPKDRFSAERLKGVDSTLKIQPAKLEDSAVYLCASSSRTSGGSDEQFFGPGTRLTVL.

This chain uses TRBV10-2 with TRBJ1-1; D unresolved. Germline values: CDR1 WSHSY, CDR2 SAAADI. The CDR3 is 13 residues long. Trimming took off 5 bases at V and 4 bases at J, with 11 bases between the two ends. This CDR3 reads CASSPGSLTEAFF. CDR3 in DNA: TGCGCCAGCAGTCCCGGATCTCTCACTGAAGCTTTCTTT.

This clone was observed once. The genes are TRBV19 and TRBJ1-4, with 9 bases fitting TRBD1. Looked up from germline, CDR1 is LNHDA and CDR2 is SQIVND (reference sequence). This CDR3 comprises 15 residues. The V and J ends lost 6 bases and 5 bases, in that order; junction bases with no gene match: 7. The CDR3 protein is CASSRGTGQNEKLFF. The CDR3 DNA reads TGTGCCAGTAGCCGCGGGACAGGGCAAAATGAAAAACTGTTTTTT.

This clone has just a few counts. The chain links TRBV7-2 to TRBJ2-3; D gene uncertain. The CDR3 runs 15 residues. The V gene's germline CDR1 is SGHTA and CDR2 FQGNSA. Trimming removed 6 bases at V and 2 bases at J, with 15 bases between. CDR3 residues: CASSPSDVNTDTQYF. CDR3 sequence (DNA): TGTGCCAGCAGTCCGAGCGATGTTAACACAGATACGCAGTATTTT.

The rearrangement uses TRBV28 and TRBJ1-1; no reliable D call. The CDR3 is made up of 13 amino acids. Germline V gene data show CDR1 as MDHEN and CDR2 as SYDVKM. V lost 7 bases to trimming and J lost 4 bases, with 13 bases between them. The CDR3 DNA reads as TGTGCCAGCACCCCATCCACTGGCACTGAAGCTTTCTTT. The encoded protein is CASTPSTGTEAFF.

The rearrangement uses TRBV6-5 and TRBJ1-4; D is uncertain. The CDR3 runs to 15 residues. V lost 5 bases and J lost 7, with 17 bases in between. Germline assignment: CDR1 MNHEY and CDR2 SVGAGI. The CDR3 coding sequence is TGTGCCAGCAGTCCCCTCATGGGAGGAGGTGAAAAACTGTTTTTT. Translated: CASSPLMGGGEKLFF.